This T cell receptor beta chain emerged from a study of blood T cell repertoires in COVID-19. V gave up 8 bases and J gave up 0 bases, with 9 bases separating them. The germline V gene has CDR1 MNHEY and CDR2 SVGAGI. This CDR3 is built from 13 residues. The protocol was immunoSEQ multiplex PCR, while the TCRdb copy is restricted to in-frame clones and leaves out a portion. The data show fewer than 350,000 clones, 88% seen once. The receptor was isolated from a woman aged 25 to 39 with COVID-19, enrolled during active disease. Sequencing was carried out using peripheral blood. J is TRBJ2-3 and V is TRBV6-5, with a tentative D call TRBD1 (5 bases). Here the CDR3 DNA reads TGTGCCAGCGGGGCACCAAGCACAGATACGCAGTATTTT. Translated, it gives CASGAPSTDTQYF.